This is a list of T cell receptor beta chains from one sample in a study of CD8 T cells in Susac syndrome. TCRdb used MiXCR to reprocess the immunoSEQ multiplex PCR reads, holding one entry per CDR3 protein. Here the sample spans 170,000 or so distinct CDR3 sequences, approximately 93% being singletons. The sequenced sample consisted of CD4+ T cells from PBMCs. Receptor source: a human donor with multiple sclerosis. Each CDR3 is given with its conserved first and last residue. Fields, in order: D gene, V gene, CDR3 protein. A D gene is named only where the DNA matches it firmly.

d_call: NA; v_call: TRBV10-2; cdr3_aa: CASSEGRAREQYF
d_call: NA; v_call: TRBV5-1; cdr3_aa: CASSLDPGSNTGELFF
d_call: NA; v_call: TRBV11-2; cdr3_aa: CASSPQTSYNEQFF
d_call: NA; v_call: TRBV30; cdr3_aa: CAWRGSVSYEQYF
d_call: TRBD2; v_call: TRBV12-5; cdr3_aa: CASGLVRAGGPGEQFF
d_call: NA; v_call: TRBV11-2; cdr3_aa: CASSFSRTSTDTQYF
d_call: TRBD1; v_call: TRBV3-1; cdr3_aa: CASSQRQGVVDEQYF
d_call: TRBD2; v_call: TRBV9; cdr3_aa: CASSVVGLAGGTDTQYF
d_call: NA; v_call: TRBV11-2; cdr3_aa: CASSLDRREIYEQYF
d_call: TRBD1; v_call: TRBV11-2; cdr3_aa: CASSLVLTGATEAFF